This entry is about one TCR beta chain. Its specificity is not known. The repertoire was sequenced with immunoSEQ multiplex PCR; TCRdb's copy has only in-frame clones and lacks some. The sample includes approximately 83,000 clones, approximately 91% of them seen just once. The data derive from a study of T cells in localized non-small cell lung cancer. Notes on the study in general: Heterogeneity cannot be ruled out, as sequencing used one tumor region only.

Trimming took 6 bases from V and 3 from J, leaving 11 bases between them. The CDR3 contains 13 residues. Germline V CDR1 and CDR2: MRHNA, SNTAGT. This sequence joins TRBV6-4 and TRBJ1-1; D unresolved. The sample here was PBMCs, taken before any cancer treatment. The sequence derives from a woman aged 35 to 70 with stage II squamous cell lung carcinoma. DNA of the CDR3: TGTGCCAGCAGCCCCGCAGGAGACACTGAAGCTTTCTTT. Residues: CASSPAGDTEAFF.